One sample yielded the 31 T cell receptor beta chains listed below, sequenced in a study of tumor-infiltrating lymphocytes in primary liver carcinoma. With roughly 540 ng total RNA as template and a constant-region primer, TCR beta cDNA was made. Three rounds of nested multiplex PCR with slightly modified ARM-PCR produced TCR beta libraries. With TRBV1-TRBV30 forward primers and a C-beta reverse primer, the first two PCR rounds were run for 10 to 11 cycles each. MiXCR, applied by TCRdb to the multiplex PCR reads, yields one record per CDR3 protein. The sample contains some 95,000 distinct CDR3 sequences, around 70% of which appear only once. Starting material for RNA and DNA co-extraction consisted of 20-30 mg of unsorted bulk tissue. Sequencing was performed on tumor-adjacent normal liver tissue. The receptors shown here come from a middle-aged man with primary liver carcinoma and hepatitis B virus infection.

The chain is built from TRBV18 and TRBJ2-2; TRBD1 or TRBD2 may be the D gene (5 bases each). Germline V gene data show CDR1 as KGHSH and CDR2 as LQKENI. The ends were cut back, 3 bases at V and 3 bases at J, with 8 bases in the middle. The CDR3 is 14 amino acids. CDR3 nucleotides: TGTGCCAGCTCACCCGGGACGCACACCGGGGAGCTGTTTTTT. Protein: CASSPGTHTGELFF. Complete variable domain (other parts from reference TRBV18 and TRBJ2-2): NAGVMQNPRHLVRRRGQEARLRCSPMKGHSHVYWYRQLPEEGLKFMVYLQKENIIDESGMPKERFSAEFPKEGPSILRIQQVVRGDSAAYFCASSPGTHTGELFFGEGSRLTVL.

This clonotype was counted at least ten times. The chain joins TRBV6-1 to TRBJ2-2; D uncertain. The CDR3 is 14 amino acids. In germline, CDR1 is MNHNS, CDR2 SASEGT. V lost 5 bases to trimming and J lost 1 base, with 8 bases between them. The CDR3 here is CASSFRQNTGELFF. The CDR3 region has the DNA TGTGCCAGCAGTTTTCGACAGAACACCGGGGAGCTGTTTTTT.

As concerns this clonotype: The conserved phenylalanine or tryptophan normally closing the CDR3 is absent here, so this likely arose from a read error. The chain links TRBV11-2 to TRBJ2-1; D may be TRBD1 or TRBD2 (6 bases each). V was clipped by 3 bases and J by 1 base, with 16 bases between them. Per the germline V gene, CDR1 is SGHAT and CDR2 is FQNNGV. The CDR3 covers 17 residues. The CDR3 DNA is TGTGCCAGCAGCTTGGGGGGACAAAGGAGTTCCTACAATGAGCAGTTCGTC. This gives the protein CASSLGGQRSSYNEQFV.

This clonotype showed up many times. The chain joins TRBV29-1 to TRBJ1-1; 8 bases line up with TRBD1. The V and J ends lost 4 bases and 6 bases, in that order; junction bases with no gene match: 7. Germline V lookup: CDR1 SQVTM, CDR2 ANQGSEA. This CDR3 is built from 13 residues. CDR3 in amino acids: CSVGQGLKAEAFF. The CDR3 bases are TGCAGCGTTGGACAGGGGCTAAAAGCTGAAGCTTTCTTT. The variable domain in full, completed from reference TRBV29-1 and TRBJ1-1, reads SAVISQKPSRDICQRGTSLTIQCQVDSQVTMMFWYRQQPGQSLTLIATANQGSEATYESGFVIDKFPISRPNLTFSTLTVSNMSPEDSSIYLCSVGQGLKAEAFFGQGTRLTVV.

This chain links TRBV11-2 with TRBJ2-7; D is possibly TRBD1 (5 bases). Trimming pared 1 base from V and 4 bases from J, leaving 14 bases between. CDR3 length: 15 residues. Germline V gives CDR1 SGHAT, CDR2 FQNNGV. In DNA, the CDR3 is TGTGCCAGCAGCTTAGCGCGAGACAGAAGGTACGAGCAGTACTTC. It translates to CASSLARDRRYEQYF.

V is TRBV6-4 and J is TRBJ1-1, with D possibly being TRBD1 (6 bases). The CDR3 consists of 17 residues. CDR1 is MRHNA and CDR2 is SNTAGT in the germline V gene. The V end lost 5 bases, the J end lost 1 base, and 20 bases lay between the germline ends. CDR3 coding DNA: TGTGCCAGCAGTCAAGGGGGTGACGGGCTTAAGAACACTGAAGCTTTCTTT. It codes for CASSQGGDGLKNTEAFF.

Remarks on this clonotype: One end of the junction does not line up with germline, which may come from a read error. In nucleotides, the CDR3 is TGTGTCAGCAGCTGGCAGGAGGGACTGGGCTACGAGCAGTACTTC. Translating gives CVSSWQEGLGYEQYF. The gene calls are TRBV11-2 and TRBJ2-7; weak D call: TRBD2 (6 bases). The CDR3 extends over 15 amino acids. From germline, CDR1 is SGHAT and CDR2 FQNNGV. The entire variable domain, with the rest obtained from reference TRBV11-2 and TRBJ2-7, is as follows: EAGVAQSPRYKIIEKRQSVAFWCNPISGHATLYWYQQILGQGPKLLIQFQNNGVVDDSQLPKDRFSAERLKGVDSTLKIQPAKLEDSAVYLCVSSWQEGLGYEQYFGPGTRLTVT.

The chain joins TRBV10-3 to TRBJ2-2, with D possibly matching TRBD2 (6 bases). Germline V CDR1 and CDR2: ENHRY, SYGVKD. The CDR3 runs 12 residues. The CDR3 DNA sequence: TGTGGTATCGTGACGGGGGCCGGGGAGCTGTTTTTT. Its protein is CGIVTGAGELFF.

The chain joins TRBV7-9 to TRBJ1-4; D might be TRBD1 (6 bases). CDR1 is SEHNR and CDR2 is FQNEAQ in the germline V gene (reference sequence). This CDR3 has 16 residues. The germline V and J ends were trimmed by 5 bases and 6 bases, with 19 bases remaining between them. CDR3 amino acids: CASSPQGQGPYEKLFF. DNA for the CDR3: TGTGCCAGCAGCCCCCAGGGGCAGGGACCGTATGAAAAACTGTTTTTT.

The DNA of the CDR3 is TGTGCCAGCGGGGGACAGGGGTACTATCAGCCCCAGCATTTT. Its translation is CASGGQGYYQPQHF. The J gene is TRBJ1-5, the V gene TRBV6-1; 10 bases are shared with TRBD1. Germline V CDR1 and CDR2: MNHNS, SASEGT. This CDR3 has 14 residues. The junction had 6 bases not matched to a gene; V was cut back by 8 bases and J by 5 bases.

Turning to this clonotype: The CDR3 does not end in the conserved phenylalanine or tryptophan, so this is likely a read error. The DNA is left out, because the CDR3 cannot be placed on it with certainty; the CDR3 is given as TCRdb lists it. This chain links TRBV11-2 with TRBJ2-1; the table's D call, TRBD1, has no DNA check behind it. Looked up from germline, CDR1 is SGHAT and CDR2 is FQNNGV. The CDR3 numbers 12 amino acids, ends counted. The chain's CDR3 is CASSLGVRELFL.

This clonotype showed up many times. The rearrangement links TRBV10-3 to TRBJ1-1; no definite D call. Trimming left V 3 bases short and J 7 bases short, with 9 bases between. Germline lookup yields CDR1 ENHRY and CDR2 SYGVKD. The CDR3 runs 12 residues. The CDR3 DNA is TGTGCCATCAGTGATGGGGAGGGTGAAGCTTTCTTT. Encoded protein: CAISDGEGEAFF.

The chain employs TRBV20-1 and TRBJ2-4; 8 bases are a match to TRBD1. CDR1 and CDR2 from the germline V gene are DFQATT and SNEGSKA (reference sequence). This CDR3 comprises 16 residues. V was pared by 3 bases and J by 0 bases, with 7 bases of the junction left unmatched. CDR3 amino acids: CSASGQGNLAKNIQYF. Here the CDR3 DNA reads TGCAGTGCTAGTGGACAGGGAAACTTAGCCAAAAACATTCAGTACTTC.

For this clonotype: A read error may be the cause here, since a much bigger clone is one base away. The chain joins TRBV6-1 to TRBJ2-5; TRBD1 might be the D (8 bases). Germline assignment: CDR1 MNHNS and CDR2 SASEGT. The CDR3 totals 13 residues. CDR3 loop: CVSSERTGRAQYF. Written as DNA, the CDR3 is TGTGTCAGCAGTGAGCGGACAGGGAGGGCCCAGTACTTC.

In regard to this clonotype: Given a much more abundant clone one base away, this may be a read error. The genes are TRBV10-3 and TRBJ2-3; 10 bases map to TRBD2. The CDR3 has 15 residues. V was pared by 8 bases and J by 1 base, with 6 bases of the junction left unmatched. CDR1 is ENHRY and CDR2 is SYGVKD in the germline V gene. CDR3 bases: TGTGCCATCTGTCTAGCGGGAGATGGCACAGATACGCAGTATTTT. Translated: CAICLAGDGTDTQYF.

As regards this clonotype: Since a much larger clone is just one base distant, this may be a read error. The genes are TRBV6-5 and TRBJ2-3, with D uncertain. V shed 0 bases and J shed 0 bases, with 10 bases lying between them. This CDR3 is 16 amino acids long. Germline CDR1 reads MNHEY; CDR2 reads SVGAGI. The DNA of the CDR3 is TGTGCCAGCAGTTACTCGCCAGTCCAGAGCACAGATACGCAGTATTTT. This codes for CASSYSPVQSTDTQYF.

The chain uses TRBV28 and TRBJ2-7; 9 positions agree with TRBD1. The CDR3 has 17 amino acids. V was pared by 6 bases and J by 2 bases, with 14 bases of the junction left unmatched. Per germline, CDR1 MDHEN and CDR2 SYDVKM. The CDR3 DNA reads as TGTGCCAGCAGCCTACTCGGGACAGGGCTGGGTACCTACGAGCAGTACTTC. It is translated as CASSLLGTGLGTYEQYF.

The chain links TRBV28 to TRBJ2-7, with TRBD2 as a possible D gene (7 bases). Germline lookup yields CDR1 MDHEN and CDR2 SYDVKM. The V and J ends lost 2 bases and 6 bases respectively, with 14 bases between them. The CDR3 contains 14 residues. The CDR3 DNA sequence: TGTGCCAGCAGTTTAAGTGGGGGAGGGGGCGAGCAGTACTTC. Its protein product is CASSLSGGGGEQYF.

In the case of this clonotype: A read error may explain this, as a much larger clone is one base away. The chain is built from TRBV6-5 and TRBJ2-7; 7 bases are a match to TRBD1. Germline values: CDR1 MNHEY, CDR2 SVGAGI. The CDR3 runs to 14 residues. The junction had 7 bases not matched to a gene; V was cut back by 5 bases and J by 3 bases. The CDR3 bases are TGTGCCAGCAGTACAGGGGTCGGGTTCTACGAGCAGTACTTC. This translates into CASSTGVGFYEQYF.

The CDR3: CASSFRGEAFF. In nucleotides, the CDR3 is TGTGCCAGCAGTTTTCGGGGGGAAGCTTTCTTT. The V and J genes are TRBV12-3 or TRBV12-4 and TRBJ1-1, with D possibly TRBD1 on 5 matching bases. Trimming took 3 bases from V and 8 from J, leaving 7 bases between them. This CDR3 region has 11 residues.

With respect to this clonotype: A much larger clone differs by one base, so this may be a read error. J is TRBJ2-3 and V is TRBV13; D remains unclear. The CDR3 loop spans 14 amino acids. Germline assignment: CDR1 PRHDT and CDR2 FYEKMQ (reference sequence). CDR3: CAGSPFKGSDTQYF. CDR3 DNA sequence: TGTGCCGGCAGCCCCTTTAAGGGCTCAGATACGCAGTATTTT.

Worth noting for this clonotype: At one boundary the junction diverges from the germline segment, which might be a read error. V usage is TRBV28 and J usage is TRBJ2-7, with TRBD1 matching over 8 bases. Germline values: CDR1 MDHEN, CDR2 SYDVKM. The length of the CDR3 is 12 residues. CDR3 residues: CASRDRSYKQYF. The CDR3 coding sequence is TGTGCCAGCCGGGACAGGAGCTACAAGCAGTACTTC.

The chain has TRBV18 and TRBJ1-5; 9 positions match TRBD1. J gave up 9 bases and V 3 bases, and 15 bases lay outside the gene matches. This CDR3 has 17 residues. In germline, CDR1 is KGHSH, CDR2 LQKENI. The CDR3 DNA follows: TGTGCCAGCTCACCCTCGGGACAGGGCGTTGGGGTGAGGCCCCAGCATTTT. Its translation is CASSPSGQGVGVRPQHF.

Concerning this clonotype itself: A much larger clone is a single base away; this may be a read error. The chain combines TRBV6-2 or TRBV6-3 with TRBJ2-1; the D gene is possibly TRBD2 (6 bases). Per germline, CDR1 MNHEY and CDR2 SVGEGT. This CDR3 spans 13 amino acids. Trimming removed 8 bases at V and 12 bases at J, with 20 bases between. CDR3 nucleotides: TGTGCCAGCGGTAGACCGGGACTCCTAATGCAGTTCTTC. Translation gives CASGRPGLLMQFF.

Comments on this clonotype: The missing conserved phenylalanine or tryptophan at the end of this CDR3 makes a read error likely. The V call is TRBV29-1, the J call TRBJ2-2, with D perhaps TRBD1 or TRBD2 (5 bases each). The CDR3 consists of 10 residues. CDR1 and CDR2 (germline): SQVTM, ANQGSEA. In DNA form, the CDR3 reads TGCAGTGTGGGACCGGGGGAGCTGTTTTCT. Translated, it gives CSVGPGELFS.

Points on this clonotype: A much larger clone differs by one base, so this may be a read error. The chain carries TRBV4-1 and TRBJ2-5; D uncertain. The CDR3 sequence is 15 residues long. The V gene's germline CDR1 is MGHRA and CDR2 YSYEKL. Trimming took off 1 base at V and 7 bases at J, with 16 bases between the two ends. The CDR3 loop is CASSQVFSPSGTQYF. The CDR3 coding sequence is TGCGCCAGCAGCCAAGTATTCAGCCCCTCGGGGACCCAGTACTTC.

V gene TRBV6-2 or TRBV6-3 combines with J gene TRBJ2-3; either TRBD1 or TRBD2 may supply D (5 bases each). From germline, CDR1 is MNHEY and CDR2 SVGEGT. This CDR3 has 14 amino acids. Trimming removed 2 bases from V and 3 bases from J, with 9 bases in between. This chain's CDR3 is CASSYRDVTDTQYF. CDR3 bases: TGTGCCAGCAGTTACCGGGACGTAACAGATACGCAGTATTTT.

This clonotype was recorded many times. The chain carries TRBV6-1 and TRBJ1-1; D possibly corresponds to TRBD1 (5 bases). The V and J ends lost 6 bases and 4 bases respectively, with 12 bases between them. The length of the CDR3 is 13 residues. The germline V gene has CDR1 MNHNS and CDR2 SASEGT. The CDR3 spells CASSRGVSTEAFF. The CDR3 nucleotides are TGTGCCAGCAGCCGAGGGGTGTCCACTGAAGCTTTCTTT.

A note on this clonotype: A much larger clone differs by one base, so this may be a read error. J is TRBJ2-1 and V is TRBV10-3; 7 bases agree with TRBD2. This CDR3 is 17 amino acids long. The germline CDR1 and CDR2 sequences are ENHRY and SYGVKD. CDR3 protein: CAISESEGGSTYNVQFF. CDR3 nucleotide sequence: TGTGCCATCAGTGAGTCTGAGGGCGGGAGCACCTACAATGTGCAGTTCTTC.

CDR3 nucleotides: TGTGCAGGCAGACCCCAAGAGTACAATGAGCAGTTCTTC. Protein: CAGRPQEYNEQFF. The chain is built from TRBV12-3 or TRBV12-4 and TRBJ2-1, with no clear D. This CDR3 comprises 13 residues.

The chain combines TRBV28 with TRBJ2-7; 8 nucleotides agree with TRBD1. Germline V gene data show CDR1 as MDHEN and CDR2 as SYDVKM. The CDR3 is made up of 13 amino acids. The junction had 0 bases not matched to a gene; V was cut back by 3 bases and J by 2 bases. The DNA for the CDR3 is TGTGCCAGCAGTTTGACAGGGGCCTACGAGCAGTACTTC. Protein: CASSLTGAYEQYF.